This TCR beta chain was profiled in a study of CD8+CD57+ T cells in acquired aplastic anemia. The wider study: The study obtained an average of about 3.1 ug of DNA from sorted CD4+ and CD8+ cells. There were 9.5 million to 13 million reads, on average, for CD4+ cells from healthy donors. Broader study findings: Statistical testing detected no significant gap in CD8+ Simpson's diversity between patients and controls. Patients shared about 30 CD8+ CDR3 sequences with controls.

Genomic DNA served as template for TCR beta VDJ and CDR3 profiling. TCRdb analysed the reads with MiXCR anew, one entry per CDR3 protein. Of 40,000 to 50,000 distinct CDR3 sequences listed, approximately 78% were seen once; the top ten hold 30% to 40%. The CDR3 is made up of 13 amino acids. Germline-derived CDR1 and CDR2 are SSHAT and FNYEAQ (reference sequence). In the case of this clonotype: What it binds is not known. A read error may produce the germline difference seen at one junction end.

The specimen was sorted CD4+, CD8+, or CD8+CD57+ T cells (not recorded which) from PBMCs. The origin of this receptor is a human donor in good health, serving as a control. The rearrangement joins TRBV7-7 to TRBJ2-5; weak D call: TRBD2 (5 bases). In DNA, the CDR3 is TGTGCTAGCAGCTTAACACTAGTCGAGACCCAGTACTTC. It yields the protein CASSLTLVETQYF.